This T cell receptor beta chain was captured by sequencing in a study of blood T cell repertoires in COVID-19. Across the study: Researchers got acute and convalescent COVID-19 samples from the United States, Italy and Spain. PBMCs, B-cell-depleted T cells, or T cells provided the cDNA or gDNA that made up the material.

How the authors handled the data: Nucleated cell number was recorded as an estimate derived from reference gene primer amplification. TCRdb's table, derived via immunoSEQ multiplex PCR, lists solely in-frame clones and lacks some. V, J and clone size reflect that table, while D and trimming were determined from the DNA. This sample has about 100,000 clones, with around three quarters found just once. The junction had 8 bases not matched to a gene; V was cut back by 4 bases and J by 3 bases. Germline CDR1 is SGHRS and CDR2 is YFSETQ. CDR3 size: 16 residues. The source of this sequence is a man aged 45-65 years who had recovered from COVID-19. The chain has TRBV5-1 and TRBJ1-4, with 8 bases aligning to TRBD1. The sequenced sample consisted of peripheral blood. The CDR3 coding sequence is TGCGCCAGCAGCCCGAGAGGGACAGGAGCTAATGAAAAACTGTTTTTT. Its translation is CASSPRGTGANEKLFF. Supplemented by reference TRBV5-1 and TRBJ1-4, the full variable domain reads KAGVTQTPRYLIKTRGQQVTLSCSPISGHRSVSWYQQTPGQGLQFLFEYFSETQRNKGNFPGRFSGRQFSNSRSEMNVSTLELGDSALYLCASSPRGTGANEKLFFGSGTQLSVL.